This TCR beta chain was retrieved from a study of T-cell memory formation after mild COVID-19. Looking at the study overall: There were largely donor-specific TCR clusters. Whole-study findings and limits: Cross-reactive memory appears to have joined, as suggested by some responding clones showing up in pre-infection memory. There was a balanced CD4/CD8 profile in clones contracting day 15 to 85, and later expanders leaned CD4+. Contracting CD4+ clones lay largely in CM and EM, with CD8+ ones residing in EMRA.

This clonotype was observed a handful of times. Its target is unknown. MiXCR was run by TCRdb on the 5' RACE reads, yielding one entry per CDR3 protein. The sample has about 290,000 distinct CDR3 sequences; approximately 15% are singletons. Trimming took off 6 bases at V and 6 bases at J, with 10 bases between the two ends. There are 12 residues in the CDR3. The chain joins TRBV12-3 or TRBV12-4 to TRBJ2-3, with unresolved D. The sample comprised PBMCs or a T cell subset sorted from them (not recorded which). The clonotype originates from a man between 18 and 35 years old who had mild COVID-19 (a few samples of this study predate the infection). Cell type and time point are not known. CDR3 in DNA: TGTGCCAGCAGCCCTTGGTTGGATACGCAGTATTTT. This translates into CASSPWLDTQYF.